Listed below are T cell receptor beta chains from one sample, sequenced in a study of response to subunit inactivated influenza vaccine. TCRdb re-called the RT-PCR reads through MiXCR, storing one row per CDR3 protein. The sample carries 800,000 to 1,000,000 distinct CDR3 sequences, 21% recorded once. The specimen was PBMCs from blood, collected 5 days after vaccination. These receptors all come from a man between 50 and 59 years old who received an inactivated influenza vaccine. Both conserved end residues are part of each CDR3. Each record gives: V gene, clone size, D gene, CDR3 protein. The D gene is left open where the match is weak. Size is omitted from some rows. Given values are once, few, many or a class for expanded clones.

>TRBV24-1|-|TRBD1
CATSDSTGGNQPQHF
>TRBV12-3/TRBV12-4|few|TRBD1
CASSRQGAEQYF
>TRBV27|few|TRBD2
CASSSIAGGGTGELFF
>TRBV2|-|-
CASSDRTAQETQYF
>TRBV18|-|-
CASSPEQGANEKLFF
>TRBV10-3|-|TRBD2
CAISESGGGRTDTQYF
>TRBV4-2|-|-
CASSQASETHSYEQYF
>TRBV20-1|-|TRBD1
CSAAQGIYEQYF
>TRBV4-3|few|TRBD2
CASSQGGLAGEQFF
>TRBV20-1|few|-
CSARARNEHQELFF
>TRBV3-1|-|-
CASSQERRRAFF
>TRBV7-2|many|-
CASSLVGGGDTQYF
>TRBV5-1|-|-
CASSFSALSSYNEQFF
>TRBV20-1|-|-
CSARAPGAPAQPQHF
>TRBV5-5|-|-
CASSSLQGGFDQPQHF
>TRBV7-9|once|-
CASSSRLSEQYF
>TRBV6-1|-|TRBD1
CASSVDRVNNQPQHF
>TRBV4-3|once|-
CASSQNLGVSTDTQYF
>TRBV6-5|few|-
CASSSPDGTREQFF
>TRBV7-3|-|-
CASSPGQPGNTIYF
>TRBV11-2|-|TRBD1
CASSLGDRGGDTQYF
>TRBV5-5|-|-
CASSRVNEQYF
>TRBV5-1|-|-
CASSLVTRGSYNEQFF
>TRBV5-4|few|TRBD2
CASSLGQGLGGAKNIQYF
>TRBV11-2|-|-
CASSFQFQETQYF
>TRBV12-3/TRBV12-4|once|-
CASSLRDSGNTIYF
>TRBV20-1|-|-
CSARYLETQYF
>TRBV9|-|TRBD2
CASSEYTSGSYEQFF
>TRBV20-1|-|-
CSAQDLPGRRNLDTQYF
>TRBV6-1|few|TRBD2
CASSPTSGQSKNIQYF
>TRBV29-1|-|-
CSVEVGIHTSPYGYTF
>TRBV20-1|-|TRBD2
CSARVPSGRGTDTQYF
>TRBV10-3|many|-
CAISDPPQGPTPYEQYF
>TRBV12-3/TRBV12-4|-|-
CASSFFGRVGQPQHF
>TRBV4-3|-|TRBD1
CASSQDGTAVREQYF
>TRBV9|few|-
CASSDPPSSSLSSYNEQFF
>TRBV12-3/TRBV12-4|-|TRBD1
CASSEIPGQVVLASTGELFF
>TRBV9|-|-
CASSVTGLHSYEQYF
>TRBV29-1|-|-
CSVEEGAETHETQYF